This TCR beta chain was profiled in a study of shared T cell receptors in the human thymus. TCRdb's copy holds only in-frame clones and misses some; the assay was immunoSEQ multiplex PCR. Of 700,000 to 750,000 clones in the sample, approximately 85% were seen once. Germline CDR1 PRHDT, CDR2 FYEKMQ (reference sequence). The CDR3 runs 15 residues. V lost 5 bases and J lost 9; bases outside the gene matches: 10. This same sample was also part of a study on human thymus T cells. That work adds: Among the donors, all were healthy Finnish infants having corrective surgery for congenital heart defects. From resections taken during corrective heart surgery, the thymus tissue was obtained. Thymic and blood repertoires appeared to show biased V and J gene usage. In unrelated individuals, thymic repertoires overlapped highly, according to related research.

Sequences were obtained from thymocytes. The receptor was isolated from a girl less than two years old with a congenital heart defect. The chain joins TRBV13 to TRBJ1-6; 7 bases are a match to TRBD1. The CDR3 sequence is CASSTPQGDGSPLHF. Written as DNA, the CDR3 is TGTGCCAGCAGCACGCCTCAGGGGGATGGTTCACCCCTCCACTTT.